The 26 T cell receptor beta chains reported below all come from one sample, sequenced in a study of blood T cell repertoires in COVID-19. Sequencing used immunoSEQ multiplex PCR; TCRdb keeps in-frame clones, though not all of them. This table has about 150,000 clones, 76% appearing once. The sequencing sample was made of peripheral blood. Receptors were obtained from a man aged 55 to 70 with acute or convalescent COVID-19.

This chain uses TRBV27 with TRBJ2-6; D remains ambiguous. The CDR3 sequence is 14 residues long. V was pared by 5 bases and J by 0 bases, with 5 bases between. In germline, CDR1 is MNHEY, CDR2 SMNVEV (reference sequence). Here the CDR3 reads CASSPISGANVLTF. Written as DNA, the CDR3 is TGTGCCAGCAGTCCCATCTCTGGGGCCAACGTCCTGACTTTC. Together with reference TRBV27 and TRBJ2-6, the CDR3 gives the full variable domain: EAQVTQNPRYLITVTGKKLTVTCSQNMNHEYMSWYRQDPGLGLRQIYYSMNVEVTDKGDVPEGYKVSRKEKRNFPLILESPSPNQTSLYFCASSPISGANVLTFGAGSRLTVL.

CDR3 in amino acids: CASSRDSRSGNTIYF. For the CDR3, the DNA is TGTGCCAGCAGCCGGGACTCTCGCTCTGGAAACACCATATATTTT. This chain joins TRBV7-6 and TRBJ1-3; maybe TRBD1 (5 bases). V was shortened by 5 bases and J by 0 bases, with 11 bases between the two germline ends. The CDR3 consists of 15 residues. From germline, CDR1 is SGHVS and CDR2 FNYEAQ.

This CDR3 reads CASSLAKGEHGYTF. The CDR3 DNA is TGCGCCAGCAGCTTGGCCAAGGGGGAGCATGGCTACACCTTC. The V gene is TRBV5-1, the J gene TRBJ1-2; tentative D call: TRBD1 (6 bases). The length of the CDR3 is 14 residues. The germline CDR1 and CDR2 sequences are SGHRS and YFSETQ. V was trimmed by 0 bases and J by 6 bases, leaving 12 bases between them.

The rearrangement uses TRBV19 and TRBJ1-1, with 7 bases matching TRBD1. J was trimmed by 4 bases and V by 3 bases; bases with no gene match: 2. Germline V gene sequence: CDR1 LNHDA, CDR2 SQIVND (reference sequence). This CDR3 spans 13 amino acids. The CDR3 protein is CASSMYRGTEAFF. CDR3 nucleotide sequence: TGTGCCAGTAGTATGTACAGGGGCACTGAAGCTTTCTTT.

The V gene is TRBV20-1, the J gene TRBJ1-2, with D tentatively TRBD1 (6 bases). Germline CDR1 reads DFQATT; CDR2 reads SNEGSKA (reference sequence). This CDR3 is built from 14 residues. V dropped 6 bases and J dropped 7 bases, with 21 bases sitting between them. The CDR3 nucleotides read TGCAGTGCGAGTATCGAGGGGGGGACTATTGGCTACACCTTC. Its translation is CSASIEGGTIGYTF.

J is TRBJ2-2 and V is TRBV2; TRBD1 aligns across 10 bases. The CDR3 has 15 amino acids. V lost 6 bases and J lost 4; bases outside the gene matches: 5. Looked up from germline, CDR1 is SNHLY and CDR2 is FYNNEI. CDR3 nucleotide sequence: TGTGCCAGCAGCCGGGACAGGGGTGGCACCGGGGAGCTGTTTTTT. Amino acids: CASSRDRGGTGELFF. The variable domain in full, with the rest retrieved from reference TRBV2 and TRBJ2-2, is EPEVTQTPSHQVTQMGQEVILRCVPISNHLYFYWYRQILGQKVEFLVSFYNNEISEKSEIFDDQFSVERPDGSNFTLKIRSTKLEDSAMYFCASSRDRGGTGELFFGEGSRLTVL.

This clone was picked up a small number of times. The chain uses TRBV28 and TRBJ2-1; tentative D call: TRBD1 (5 bases). This CDR3 is 14 amino acids long. Germline V gene sequence: CDR1 MDHEN, CDR2 SYDVKM. V was trimmed by 2 bases and J by 3 bases, leaving 8 bases between them. CDR3 region: CASSLSQGYNEQFF. In nucleotides, the CDR3 is TGTGCCAGCAGTTTAAGTCAGGGCTACAATGAGCAGTTCTTC.

The chain carries TRBV28 and TRBJ1-5; 10 bases match TRBD1. After removal of 6 bases from V and 6 bases from J, the junction contained 8 bases not matched to a gene. The CDR3 runs 15 residues. Looked up from germline, CDR1 is MDHEN and CDR2 is SYDVKM. CDR3 nucleotide sequence: TGTGCCAGCAGGCCCGGGACAGGGGCTTTTCAGCCCCAGCATTTT. Translated, it gives CASRPGTGAFQPQHF.

The V call is TRBV11-2, the J call TRBJ2-3; tentative D call: TRBD2 (6 bases). V was shortened by 8 bases and J by 0 bases, with 18 bases between the two germline ends. Germline V gives CDR1 SGHAT, CDR2 FQNNGV. The CDR3 consists of 16 residues. The CDR3 here is CASRPGVGISTDTQYF. The CDR3, as DNA: TGTGCCAGCCGCCCGGGGGTTGGGATTAGCACAGATACGCAGTATTTT.

The chain carries TRBV19 and TRBJ2-5, with TRBD2 matching over 7 bases. The CDR3 has 16 amino acids. Trimming removed 1 base from V and 5 bases from J; junction bases left unmatched: 10. Germline V lookup: CDR1 LNHDA, CDR2 SQIVND (reference sequence). CDR3 DNA sequence: TGTGCCAGTAGTATAGTTGTGGGAGGGCCGAGGGAGACCCAGTACTTC. Its protein product is CASSIVVGGPRETQYF.

The J gene is TRBJ2-7, the V gene TRBV6-5; 8 nucleotides agree with TRBD2. CDR3 length: 14 residues. J lost 1 base, V lost 2 bases, and 1 base had no gene match. Looked up from germline, CDR1 is MNHEY and CDR2 is SVGAGI. CDR3 nucleotide sequence: TGTGCCAGCAGTTACGGGACTAGTTCCTACGAGCAGTACTTC. Protein product: CASSYGTSSYEQYF.

This clone was picked up a small number of times. The chain links TRBV5-1 to TRBJ2-2; TRBD1 might be the D (5 bases). Trimming cost V 4 bases and J 0 bases, with 10 bases left between them. The V gene's germline CDR1 is SGHRS and CDR2 YFSETQ. The CDR3 extends over 15 amino acids. DNA of the CDR3: TGCGCCAGCAGCCAAGGCAGGGCGAACACCGGGGAGCTGTTTTTT. Translated, it gives CASSQGRANTGELFF.

J is TRBJ1-2 and V is TRBV18, with TRBD1 identical over 10 bases. V lost 3 bases to trimming and J lost 8 bases; unmatched junction nucleotides: 9. This CDR3 has 15 amino acids. The germline V gene has CDR1 KGHSH and CDR2 LQKENI. The CDR3 DNA follows: TGTGCCAGCTCACCGAGGGGAGACAGGGGGCACGGCTACACCTTC. It is translated as CASSPRGDRGHGYTF. Drawing the rest from reference TRBV18 and TRBJ1-2, the complete variable domain is NAGVMQNPRHLVRRRGQEARLRCSPMKGHSHVYWYRQLPEEGLKFMVYLQKENIIDESGMPKERFSAEFPKEGPSILRIQQVVRGDSAAYFCASSPRGDRGHGYTFGSGTRLTVV.

The chain is built from TRBV19 and TRBJ1-3; D gene unclear. The CDR3 length is 14 residues. Looked up from germline, CDR1 is LNHDA and CDR2 is SQIVND (reference sequence). The V end was cut by 3 bases, the J end by 0 bases, with 6 bases between. CDR3 coding DNA: TGTGCCAGTAGTATGACAAGCTCTGGAAACACCATATATTTT. Translated, it gives CASSMTSSGNTIYF. Full variable domain (missing parts from reference TRBV19 and TRBJ1-3): DGGITQSPKYLFRKEGQNVTLSCEQNLNHDAMYWYRQDPGQGLRLIYYSQIVNDFQKGDIAEGYSVSREKKESFPLTVTSAQKNPTAFYLCASSMTSSGNTIYFGEGSWLTVV.

The rearrangement uses TRBV3-1 (or the pseudogene TRBV3-2) and TRBJ2-3; tentatively, D is TRBD1 (6 bases). The CDR3 has 15 residues. V lost 4 bases and J 4 bases, leaving 15 bases between the germline ends. Germline V gives CDR1 LGHDT, CDR2 YNNKEL (reference sequence). CDR3 nucleotides: TGTGCCAGCAGCCGAAAGTCACAGGGCTCAGATACGCAGTATTTT. This encodes CASSRKSQGSDTQYF.

For the CDR3, the DNA is TGTGCCAGCAGCCAAGATGAGGTTCGGGGCTACACCTTC. Translation gives CASSQDEVRGYTF. The rearrangement joins TRBV3-1 (or the pseudogene TRBV3-2) to TRBJ1-2; D gene unclear. The CDR3 runs 13 residues. Germline-derived CDR1 and CDR2 are LGHDT and YNNKEL (reference sequence). The V gene lost 0 bases and the J gene lost 8 bases, with 10 bases spanning the gap.

The chain carries TRBV19 and TRBJ1-6; TRBD1 is a possible D gene (5 bases). The CDR3 has 14 amino acids. The V end lost 4 bases, the J end lost 8 bases, and 12 bases lay between the germline ends. The germline gives CDR1 LNHDA, CDR2 SQIVND (reference sequence). CDR3 protein: CASSTRGGHSPLHF. CDR3 nucleotide sequence: TGTGCCAGTAGTACAAGGGGAGGACATTCACCCCTCCACTTT.

V and J are TRBV4-2 and TRBJ2-7, with TRBD2 identical over 9 bases. Germline lookup yields CDR1 LGHNA and CDR2 YNFKEQ. The CDR3 totals 18 residues. V gave up 0 bases and J gave up 3 bases; unmatched junction bases: 12. As DNA, the CDR3 is TGTGCCAGCAGCCAAGATTATTTCACTAGCGGGTCTCTCTACGAGCAGTACTTC. Residues: CASSQDYFTSGSLYEQYF.

The chain recombines TRBV5-4 with TRBJ1-2; 7 nucleotides agree with TRBD1. CDR1 and CDR2 from the germline V gene are SGHNT and YYREEE (reference sequence). The CDR3 length is 14 residues. V lost 6 bases and J lost 5; bases outside the gene matches: 10. CDR3 residues: CASTGQEGVYGYTF. The CDR3 DNA reads as TGTGCCAGCACTGGACAGGAGGGGGTATATGGCTACACCTTC.

With regard to this clone: Other DNA sequences in this sample translate to the same CDR3. The chain recombines TRBV5-4 with TRBJ2-5, with D tentatively TRBD1 (5 bases). With 4 bases removed from V and 4 bases from J, the gap between germline ends came to 5 bases. Germline CDR1 SGHNT, CDR2 YYREEE (reference sequence). This CDR3 contains 11 residues. CDR3 loop: CASSQGETQYF. In DNA, the CDR3 is TGTGCCAGCAGCCAGGGAGAGACCCAGTACTTC. Variable domain in full (rest from reference TRBV5-4 and TRBJ2-5): ETGVTQSPTHLIKTRGQQVTLRCSSQSGHNTVSWYQQALGQGPQFIFQYYREEENGRGNFPPRFSGLQFPNYSSELNVNALELDDSALYLCASSQGETQYFGPGTRLLVL.

The chain combines TRBV14 with TRBJ2-7; TRBD2 might be the D (6 bases). This CDR3 is 14 amino acids long. The V end lost 4 bases, the J end lost 5 bases, and 15 bases lay between the germline ends. The V gene's germline CDR1 is SGHDN and CDR2 FVKESK. The CDR3 reads CASSPLSGVNEQYF. In DNA, the CDR3 is TGTGCCAGCAGCCCCCTCTCGGGGGTAAACGAGCAGTACTTC.

The V call is TRBV7-8, the J call TRBJ2-2, with 8 bases aligning to TRBD1. The CDR3 extends over 15 amino acids. CDR1 and CDR2 (germline): SGHVS, FQNEAQ. With V trimmed by 5 bases and J by 0 bases, 2 bases remained unmatched. The CDR3 nucleotides read TGTGCCAGCAGCCCGGACAGGGCGAACACCGGGGAGCTGTTTTTT. Translating gives CASSPDRANTGELFF.

V usage is TRBV2 and J usage is TRBJ1-6; D is unclear. Deletions cut 3 bases from V and 7 bases from J, with 10 bases between. This CDR3 is 14 amino acids long. CDR1 is SNHLY, CDR2 FYNNEI, per germline. The CDR3 here is CASSEEWKNSPLHF. CDR3 nucleotide sequence: TGTGCCAGCAGTGAGGAGTGGAAAAATTCACCCCTCCACTTT.

The CDR3 loop reads CSASGDRGAQETQYF. The CDR3 bases are TGCAGTGCTAGTGGGGACAGGGGGGCCCAAGAGACCCAGTACTTC. The chain links TRBV20-1 to TRBJ2-5; 11 bases are shared with TRBD1. The junction had 4 bases not matched to a gene; V was cut back by 3 bases and J by 1 base. Germline V CDR1 and CDR2: DFQATT, SNEGSKA (reference sequence). This CDR3 is 15 amino acids long.

This clone occurred once. The chain combines TRBV5-4 with TRBJ2-1, with D possibly TRBD1 on 7 matching bases. Germline lookup yields CDR1 SGHNT and CDR2 YYREEE (reference sequence). Trimming removed 4 bases at V and 8 bases at J, with 22 bases between. The CDR3 runs 16 residues. The CDR3 loop reads CASSLTTTGGGYEQFF. CDR3 coding DNA: TGTGCCAGCAGCCTTACTACGACCGGAGGGGGCTATGAGCAGTTCTTC.

The V gene is TRBV9, the J gene TRBJ1-2, with TRBD1 matching over 7 bases. Germline trimming cut 2 bases from V and 3 bases from J; bases unmatched to any gene: 4. This CDR3 comprises 14 residues. The V gene's germline CDR1 is SGDLS and CDR2 YYNGEE. In DNA form, the CDR3 reads TGTGCCAGCAGCGTGGACGGACAGGACTATGGCTACACCTTC. Translation: CASSVDGQDYGYTF.